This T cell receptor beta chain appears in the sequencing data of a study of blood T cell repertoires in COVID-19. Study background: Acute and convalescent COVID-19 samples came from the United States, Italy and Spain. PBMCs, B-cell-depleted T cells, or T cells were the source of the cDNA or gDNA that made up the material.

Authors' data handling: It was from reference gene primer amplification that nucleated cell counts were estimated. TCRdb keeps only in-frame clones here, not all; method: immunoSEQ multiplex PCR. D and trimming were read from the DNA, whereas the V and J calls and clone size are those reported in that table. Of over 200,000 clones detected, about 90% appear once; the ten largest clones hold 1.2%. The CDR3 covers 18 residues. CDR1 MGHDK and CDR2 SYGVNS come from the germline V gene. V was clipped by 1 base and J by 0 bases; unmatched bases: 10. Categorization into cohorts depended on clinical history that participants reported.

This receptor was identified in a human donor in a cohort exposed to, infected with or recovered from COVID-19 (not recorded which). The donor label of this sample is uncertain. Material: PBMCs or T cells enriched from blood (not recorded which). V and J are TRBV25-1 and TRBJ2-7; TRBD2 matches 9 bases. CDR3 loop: CASSEFQSGGPRSYEQYF. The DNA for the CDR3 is TGTGCCAGCAGTGAATTTCAAAGCGGGGGGCCTCGCTCCTACGAGCAGTACTTC.